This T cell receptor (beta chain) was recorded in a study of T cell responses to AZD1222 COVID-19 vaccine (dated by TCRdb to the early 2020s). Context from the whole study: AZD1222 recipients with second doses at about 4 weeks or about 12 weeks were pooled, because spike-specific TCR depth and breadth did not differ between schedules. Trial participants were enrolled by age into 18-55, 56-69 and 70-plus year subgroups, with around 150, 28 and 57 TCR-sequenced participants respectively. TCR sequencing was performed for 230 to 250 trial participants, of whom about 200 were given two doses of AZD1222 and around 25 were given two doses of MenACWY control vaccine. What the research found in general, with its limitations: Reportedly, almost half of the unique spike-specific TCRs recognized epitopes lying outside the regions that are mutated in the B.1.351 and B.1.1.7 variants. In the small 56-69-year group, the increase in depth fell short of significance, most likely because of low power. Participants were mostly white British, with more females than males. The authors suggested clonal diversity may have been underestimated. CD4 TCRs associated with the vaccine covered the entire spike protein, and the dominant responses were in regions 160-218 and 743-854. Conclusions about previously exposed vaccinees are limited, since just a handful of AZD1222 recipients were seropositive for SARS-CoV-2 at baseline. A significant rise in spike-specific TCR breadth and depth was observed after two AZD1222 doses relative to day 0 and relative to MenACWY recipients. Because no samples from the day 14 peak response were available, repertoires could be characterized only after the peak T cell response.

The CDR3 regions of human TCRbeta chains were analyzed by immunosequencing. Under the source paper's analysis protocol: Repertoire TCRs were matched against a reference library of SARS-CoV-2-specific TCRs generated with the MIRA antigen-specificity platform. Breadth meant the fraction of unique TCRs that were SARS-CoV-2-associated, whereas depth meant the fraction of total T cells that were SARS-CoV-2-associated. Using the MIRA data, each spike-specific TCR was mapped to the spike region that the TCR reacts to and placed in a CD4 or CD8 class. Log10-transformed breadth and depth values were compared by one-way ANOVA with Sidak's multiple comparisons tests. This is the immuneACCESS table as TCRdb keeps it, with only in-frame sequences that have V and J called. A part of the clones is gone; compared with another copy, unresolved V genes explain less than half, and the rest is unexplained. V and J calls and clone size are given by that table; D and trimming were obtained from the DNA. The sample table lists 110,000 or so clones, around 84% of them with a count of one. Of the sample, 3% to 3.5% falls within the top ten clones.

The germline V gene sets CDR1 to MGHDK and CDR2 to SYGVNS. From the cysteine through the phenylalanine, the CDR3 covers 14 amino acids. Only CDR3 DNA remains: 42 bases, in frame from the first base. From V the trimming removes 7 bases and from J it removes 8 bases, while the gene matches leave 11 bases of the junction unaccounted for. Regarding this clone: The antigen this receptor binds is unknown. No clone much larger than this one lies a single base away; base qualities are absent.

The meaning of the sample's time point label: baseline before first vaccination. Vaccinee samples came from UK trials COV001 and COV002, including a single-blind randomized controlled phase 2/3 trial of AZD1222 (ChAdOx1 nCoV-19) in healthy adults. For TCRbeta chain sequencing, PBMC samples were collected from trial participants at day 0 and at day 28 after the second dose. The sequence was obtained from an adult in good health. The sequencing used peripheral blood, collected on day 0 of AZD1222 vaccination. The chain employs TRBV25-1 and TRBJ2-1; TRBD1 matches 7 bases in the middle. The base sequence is TGTGCCAGCAATCGACAGGGCTTTGGCGATGAGCAGTTCTTC. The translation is CASNRQGFGDEQFF.